The 5 T cell receptor beta chains reported below all come from one sample, sequenced in a study of technical replicates of blood from a handful of donors. Here immunoSEQ multiplex PCR was the method, and the copy in TCRdb shows in-frame clones only, minus some. The sample consists of 80,000 to 100,000 clones, 92% of them appearing once. The source material was T cells isolated from PBMCs. These receptors were collected from a human donor in good health.

In its sample, this clone was seen once. The V and J genes are TRBV7-8 and TRBJ2-7; possible D gene TRBD1, 5 bases. Trimming took off 1 base at V and 0 bases at J, with 16 bases between the two ends. The germline V gene encodes CDR1 SGHVS and CDR2 FQNEAQ. The CDR3 runs to 17 residues. The DNA of the CDR3 is TGTGCCAGCAGCTTAGTACCCCAAGGGGAAATCTCCTACGAGCAGTACTTC. This translates into CASSLVPQGEISYEQYF.

This clone was detected once. V gene TRBV4-1 combines with J gene TRBJ1-1, with D uncertain. Germline CDR1 MGHRA, CDR2 YSYEKL. This CDR3 region has 14 residues. Trimming removed 6 bases at V and 1 base at J, with 12 bases between. CDR3 DNA: TGCGCCAGCAGTCGCCTTCTACCGAACACTGAAGCTTTCTTT. Its translation is CASSRLLPNTEAFF.

The chain links TRBV6-5 to TRBJ2-5; 9 bases align to TRBD2. The CDR3 is 15 residues long. V trimming: 5 bases; J trimming: 4 bases; junction bases outside the gene matches: 8. The germline CDR1 and CDR2 sequences are MNHEY and SVGAGI. CDR3 nucleotide sequence: TGTGCCAGCAGTCGCGGGGGGGCCATGGGAGAGACCCAGTACTTC. Translating it yields CASSRGGAMGETQYF.

The chain uses TRBV4-1 and TRBJ2-7; no reliable D call. Trimming left V 7 bases short and J 3 bases short, with 19 bases between. The germline CDR1 and CDR2 sequences are MGHRA and YSYEKL. This CDR3 region has 15 residues. The CDR3 region is CASTPEPTPNYEQYF. The DNA of the CDR3 is TGCGCCAGCACCCCCGAGCCTACTCCAAACTACGAGCAGTACTTC.

The genes are TRBV5-8 and TRBJ2-1, with TRBD1 matching 7 bases. The CDR3 is 13 amino acids. V trimming: 3 bases; J trimming: 15 bases; junction bases outside the gene matches: 12. Germline V CDR1 and CDR2: SGHTS, YDEGEE. CDR3 residues: CASSSRLQGNRFF. The DNA for the CDR3 is TGTGCCAGCAGCTCCAGATTACAGGGGAATCGGTTCTTC.